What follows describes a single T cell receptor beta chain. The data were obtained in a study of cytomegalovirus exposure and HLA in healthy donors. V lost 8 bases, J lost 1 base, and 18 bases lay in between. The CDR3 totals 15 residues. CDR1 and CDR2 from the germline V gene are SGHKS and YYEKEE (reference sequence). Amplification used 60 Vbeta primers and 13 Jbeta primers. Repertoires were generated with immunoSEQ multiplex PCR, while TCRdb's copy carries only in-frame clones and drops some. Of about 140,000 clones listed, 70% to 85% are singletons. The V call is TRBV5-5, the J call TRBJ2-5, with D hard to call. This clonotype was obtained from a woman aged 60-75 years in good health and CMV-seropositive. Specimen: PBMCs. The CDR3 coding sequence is TGTGCCAGTACCCTTGAGGCCCACCCCCAAGAGACCCAGTACTTC. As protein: CASTLEAHPQETQYF.